This T cell receptor beta chain was profiled in a study of cytomegalovirus exposure and HLA in healthy donors. Primers included in the PCR were 60 Vbeta and 13 Jbeta primers. The repertoire was sequenced with immunoSEQ multiplex PCR; TCRdb's copy has only in-frame clones and lacks some. Of about 190,000 clones in the sample, under 80% are singletons; the top ten hold about 4.8%. About this clone: The same CDR3 arises from other DNA sequences in this sample as well.

From germline, CDR1 is GTSNPN and CDR2 SVGIG (reference sequence). The CDR3 runs to 14 residues. V dropped 2 bases and J dropped 3 bases, with 13 bases sitting between them. Sequenced: PBMCs. The source of this sequence is a man aged 25-45 years in good health and CMV-seropositive. This chain uses TRBV30 with TRBJ2-5; maybe TRBD1 (7 bases). CDR3 DNA sequence: TGTGCCTGGAGTCTAGGGGGCGGGAAAGAGACCCAGTACTTC. This encodes CAWSLGGGKETQYF.